The clone carrying this T cell receptor (beta chain) came up once. What it binds is unknown. This sample was included in a study of cytotoxic CD8 clonotypes in ibrutinib-treated CLL. As for the study in general: Patient counts were 11 relapsed/refractory, over 14 treatment-naive and about 18 IGHV unmutated. It was after a median approximately twelve months of treatment, range 6 to 36, that response samples were taken. General observations from the study: Samples from sustained-remission and progressing patients were taken at different times.

With sequencing, the targeted depth ranged from 1 in 200,000 to 1 in 1 million T cells. TCRdb's copy holds only in-frame clones and misses some; the assay was immunoSEQ multiplex PCR. The sample includes more than 15,000 clones, roughly two thirds of them seen just once. Germline CDR1 SGHRS, CDR2 YFSETQ. There are 15 residues in the CDR3. J lost 1 base, V lost 5 bases, and 5 bases had no gene match. The input for sequencing was PBMCs, taken before ibrutinib treatment. The receptor was derived from a human donor with chronic lymphocytic leukemia. The J gene is TRBJ2-5, the V gene TRBV5-1, with 10 bases aligning to TRBD2. The CDR3 loop is CASRFSGGSQETQYF. DNA of the CDR3: TGCGCCAGCAGATTTAGCGGGGGGAGCCAAGAGACCCAGTACTTC.